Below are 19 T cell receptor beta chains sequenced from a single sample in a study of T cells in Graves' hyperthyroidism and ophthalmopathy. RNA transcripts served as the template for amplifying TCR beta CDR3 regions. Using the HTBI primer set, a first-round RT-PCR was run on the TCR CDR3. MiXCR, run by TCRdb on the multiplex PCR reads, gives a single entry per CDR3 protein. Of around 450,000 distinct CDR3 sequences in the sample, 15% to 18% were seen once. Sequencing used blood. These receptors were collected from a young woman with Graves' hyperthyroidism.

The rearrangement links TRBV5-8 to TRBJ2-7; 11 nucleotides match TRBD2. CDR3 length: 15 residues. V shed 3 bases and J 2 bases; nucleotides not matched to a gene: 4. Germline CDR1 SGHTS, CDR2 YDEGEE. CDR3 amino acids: CASSSTSGTAYEQYF. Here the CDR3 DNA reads TGTGCCAGCAGCTCGACTAGCGGGACGGCCTACGAGCAGTACTTC.

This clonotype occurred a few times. The CDR3, as DNA: TGTGCCACCAGCATAGGAGGGCGCGATCAGCCCCAGCATTTT. Translating gives CATSIGGRDQPQHF. This chain joins TRBV15 and TRBJ1-5; D not resolved. CDR3 length equals 14 residues. V lost 4 bases and J lost 5, with 12 bases in between. The germline gives CDR1 LNHNV, CDR2 YYDKDF (reference sequence).

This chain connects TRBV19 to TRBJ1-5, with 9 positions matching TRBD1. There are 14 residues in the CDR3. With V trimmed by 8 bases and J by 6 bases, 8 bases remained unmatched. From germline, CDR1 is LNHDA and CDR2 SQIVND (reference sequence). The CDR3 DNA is TGTGCCAGTGAACCGGGACAGGGCGGTCAGCCCCAGCATTTT. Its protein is CASEPGQGGQPQHF.

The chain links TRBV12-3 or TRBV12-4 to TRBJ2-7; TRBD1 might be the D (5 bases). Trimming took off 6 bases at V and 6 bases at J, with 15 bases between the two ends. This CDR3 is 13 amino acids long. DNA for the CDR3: TGTGCCAGCAGGATCGTAACAGGTTCCGAGCAGTACTTC. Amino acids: CASRIVTGSEQYF.

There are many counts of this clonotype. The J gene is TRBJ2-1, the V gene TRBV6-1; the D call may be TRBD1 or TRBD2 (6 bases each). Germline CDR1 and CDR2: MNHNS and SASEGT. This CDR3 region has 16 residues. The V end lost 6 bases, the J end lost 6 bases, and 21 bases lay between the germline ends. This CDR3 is CASRATRGRRVNEQFF. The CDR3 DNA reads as TGTGCCAGCAGAGCTACTCGGGGGCGCCGAGTCAATGAGCAGTTCTTC.

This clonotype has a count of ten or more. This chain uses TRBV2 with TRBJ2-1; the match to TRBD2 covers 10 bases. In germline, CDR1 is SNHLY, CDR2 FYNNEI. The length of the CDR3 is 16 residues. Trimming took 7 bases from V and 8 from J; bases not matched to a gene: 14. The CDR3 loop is CASNPQLAGILDEQFF. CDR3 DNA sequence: TGTGCCAGCAACCCCCAACTAGCGGGGATCCTCGATGAGCAGTTCTTC.

DNA of the CDR3: TGCGCCAGCAGCGGGGGACTAGCGGGGCGCAATGAGCAGTTCTTC. This sequence encodes CASSGGLAGRNEQFF. This chain uses TRBV5-1 with TRBJ2-1; 13 bases align to TRBD2. Germline values: CDR1 SGHRS, CDR2 YFSETQ. The junction had 4 bases not matched to a gene; V was cut back by 4 bases and J by 6 bases. CDR3 length: 15 amino acids.

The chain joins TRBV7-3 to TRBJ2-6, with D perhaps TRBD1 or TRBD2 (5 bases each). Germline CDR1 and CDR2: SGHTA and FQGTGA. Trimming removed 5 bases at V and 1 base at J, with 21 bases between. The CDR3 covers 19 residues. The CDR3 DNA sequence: TGTGCCAGCAGCGCCCGGGGCAGCGAGAAAACATCTGGGGCCAACGTCCTGACTTTC. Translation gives CASSARGSEKTSGANVLTF.

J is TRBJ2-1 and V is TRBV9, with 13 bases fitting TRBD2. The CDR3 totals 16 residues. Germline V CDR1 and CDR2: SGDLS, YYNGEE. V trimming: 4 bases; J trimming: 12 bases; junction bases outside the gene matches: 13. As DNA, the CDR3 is TGTGCCAGCAGCCCCCGGACTAGCGGGGGCTCTTCGGGGCAGTTCTTC. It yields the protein CASSPRTSGGSSGQFF.

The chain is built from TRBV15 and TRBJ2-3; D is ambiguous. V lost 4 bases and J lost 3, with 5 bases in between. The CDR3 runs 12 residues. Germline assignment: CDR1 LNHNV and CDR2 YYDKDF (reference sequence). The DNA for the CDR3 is TGTGCCACCAGCATCGAAACAGATACGCAGTATTTT. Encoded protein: CATSIETDTQYF.

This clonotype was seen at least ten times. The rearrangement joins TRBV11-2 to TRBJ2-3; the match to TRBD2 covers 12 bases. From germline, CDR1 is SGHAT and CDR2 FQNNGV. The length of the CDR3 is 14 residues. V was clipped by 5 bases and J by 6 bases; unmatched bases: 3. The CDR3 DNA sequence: TGTGCCAGCAGCGCCCTAGCGGGGGGGGATACGCAGTATTTT. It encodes CASSALAGGDTQYF.

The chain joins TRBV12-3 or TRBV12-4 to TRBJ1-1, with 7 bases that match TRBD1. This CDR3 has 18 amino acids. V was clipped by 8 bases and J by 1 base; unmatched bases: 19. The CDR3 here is CASGQRRDRRKKNTEAFF. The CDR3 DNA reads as TGTGCCAGCGGCCAAAGACGGGACAGAAGGAAAAAGAACACTGAAGCTTTCTTT.

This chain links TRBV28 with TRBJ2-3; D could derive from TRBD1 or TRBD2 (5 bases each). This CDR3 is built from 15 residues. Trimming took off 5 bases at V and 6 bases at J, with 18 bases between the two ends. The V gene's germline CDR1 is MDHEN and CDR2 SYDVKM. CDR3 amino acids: CASSSRDPGGDTQYF. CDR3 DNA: TGTGCCAGCAGTAGCCGGGACCCTGGGGGTGATACGCAGTATTTT.

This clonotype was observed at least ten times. The CDR3 here is CASSLSGTSGYEQYF. The CDR3 region has the DNA TGTGCCAGCAGCTTATCCGGGACTAGCGGGTACGAGCAGTACTTC. This sequence joins TRBV7-2 and TRBJ2-7; 12 positions agree with TRBD2. Germline V gene sequence: CDR1 SGHTA, CDR2 FQGNSA. The CDR3 is 15 residues long. The V gene end was trimmed by 2 bases and the J gene end by 4 bases; junction bases not matched to a gene: 3.

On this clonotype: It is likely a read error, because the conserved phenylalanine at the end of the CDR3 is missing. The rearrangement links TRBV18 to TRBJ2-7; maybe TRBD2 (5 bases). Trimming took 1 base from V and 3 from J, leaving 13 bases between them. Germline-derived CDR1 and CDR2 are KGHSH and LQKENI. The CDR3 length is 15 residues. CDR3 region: CASSPLRGEVYEQYS. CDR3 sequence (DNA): TGTGCCAGCTCACCACTACGGGGAGAGGTCTACGAGCAGTACTCC.

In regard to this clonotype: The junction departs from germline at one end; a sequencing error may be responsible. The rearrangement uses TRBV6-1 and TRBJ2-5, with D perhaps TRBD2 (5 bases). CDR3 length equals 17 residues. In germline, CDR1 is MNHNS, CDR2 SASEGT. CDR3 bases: TGTGCCAGCAGTGAAGCAGGACTCTCCACGTACCAAAAGACCCAGTACTTC. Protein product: CASSEAGLSTYQKTQYF.

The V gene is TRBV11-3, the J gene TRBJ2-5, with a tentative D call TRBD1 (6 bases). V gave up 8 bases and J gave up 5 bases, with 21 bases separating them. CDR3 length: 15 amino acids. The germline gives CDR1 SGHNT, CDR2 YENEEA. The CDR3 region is CASGLNYRDLETQYF. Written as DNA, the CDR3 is TGTGCCAGCGGTTTAAATTACAGGGATTTGGAGACCCAGTACTTC.

The CDR3 protein is CASSLGVLNIQYF. As DNA, the CDR3 is TGTGCCAGTAGTCTGGGGGTTCTAAACATTCAGTACTTC. The chain recombines TRBV19 with TRBJ2-4, with D perhaps matching TRBD1 or TRBD2 (5 bases each). The CDR3 length is 13 residues. Trimming took 5 bases from V and 6 from J, leaving 11 bases between them. From germline, CDR1 is LNHDA and CDR2 SQIVND (reference sequence).

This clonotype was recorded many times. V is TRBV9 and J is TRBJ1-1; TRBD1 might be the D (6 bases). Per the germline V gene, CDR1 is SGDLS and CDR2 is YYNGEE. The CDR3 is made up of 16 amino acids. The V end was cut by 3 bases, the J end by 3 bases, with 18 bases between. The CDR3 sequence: CASSAGGLGVDTEAFF. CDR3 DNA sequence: TGTGCCAGCAGCGCGGGGGGGCTGGGTGTCGACACTGAAGCTTTCTTT.